This passage covers 20 T cell receptor beta chains from one sample sequenced in a study of T cells in Graves' hyperthyroidism and ophthalmopathy. Researchers amplified the TCR beta CDR3 regions from RNA transcripts. Initially, a first-round RT-PCR of the TCR CDR3 employed the HTBI primer set. One entry per CDR3 protein results from TCRdb running MiXCR on the multiplex PCR reads. The sample includes 560,000 or so distinct CDR3 sequences, 46% of them seen just once. Sequencing was performed on peripheral blood or thyroid tissue (not recorded which). The receptor source for this set is a woman aged 18-30 years with Graves' hyperthyroidism.

This chain links TRBV20-1 with TRBJ1-5; 7 bases are a match to TRBD1. The CDR3 is 13 amino acids. With 5 bases clipped from V and 1 base from J, the junction kept 2 bases outside the gene matches. Germline CDR1 and CDR2: DFQATT and SNEGSKA (reference sequence). The CDR3 region is CSAQQGSNQPQHF. The DNA of the CDR3 is TGCAGTGCTCAACAGGGGAGCAATCAGCCCCAGCATTTT.

This clonotype was counted ten times or more. The chain is built from TRBV2 and TRBJ2-5; D could derive from TRBD1 or TRBD2 (5 bases each). Deletions cut 3 bases from V and 5 bases from J, with 10 bases between. In germline, CDR1 is SNHLY, CDR2 FYNNEI. This CDR3 contains 13 residues. CDR3 DNA: TGTGCCAGCAGTGACAGGGAGTACGAGACCCAGTACTTC. Its translation is CASSDREYETQYF.

This chain connects TRBV11-1 to TRBJ1-5, with TRBD1 identical over 11 bases. V lost 9 bases to trimming and J lost 4 bases; unmatched junction nucleotides: 11. Germline values: CDR1 SGHAT, CDR2 FQDESV (reference sequence). The CDR3 is 16 amino acids. The DNA of the CDR3 is TGTGCCAGTAGTGAAACCGGGACAGGGGGTAATCAGCCCCAGCATTTT. Amino acids: CASSETGTGGNQPQHF.

This clonotype has just a few counts. V and J are TRBV20-1 and TRBJ2-5, with TRBD1 matching over 9 bases. The CDR3 consists of 14 residues. V trimming: 5 bases; J trimming: 5 bases; junction bases outside the gene matches: 9. Germline assignment: CDR1 DFQATT and CDR2 SNEGSKA (reference sequence). CDR3 nucleotides: TGCAGTGCTGGGGGACAGGGCATTTCGGAGACCCAGTACTTC. It yields the protein CSAGGQGISETQYF.

This clonotype was detected only a few times. This rearrangement joins TRBV10-3 to TRBJ2-7, with D tentatively TRBD1 or TRBD2 (5 bases each). The CDR3 loop spans 15 amino acids. V lost 5 bases to trimming and J lost 4 bases, with 18 bases between them. Looked up from germline, CDR1 is ENHRY and CDR2 is SYGVKD. CDR3 protein: CAISSRDPPKYEQYF. CDR3 bases: TGTGCCATCAGTTCCCGGGACCCGCCAAAGTACGAGCAGTACTTC.

On this clonotype: A read error may produce the germline difference seen at one junction end. V gene TRBV7-9 combines with J gene TRBJ2-2; D ambiguous. There are 16 residues in the CDR3. The germline gives CDR1 SEHNR, CDR2 FQNEAQ (reference sequence). CDR3: CAGSLYVGSSTGELFF. The DNA for the CDR3 is TGTGCCGGCAGCTTATATGTGGGGTCGTCCACCGGAGAGCTGTTTTTT.

Written as DNA, the CDR3 is TGTGCCAGCAGCCAAGTTCCGGGGCAAGAGACCCAGTACTTC. This encodes CASSQVPGQETQYF. The genes are TRBV7-2 and TRBJ2-5; possibly TRBD2 for D (5 bases). This CDR3 contains 14 residues. With 5 bases removed from V and 2 bases from J, the gap between germline ends came to 12 bases. Germline CDR1 reads SGHTA; CDR2 reads FQGNSA.

CDR3 in DNA: TGCAGTGCTACTACAGGTTTCACTGAAGCTTTCTTT. This gives the protein CSATTGFTEAFF. The rearrangement links TRBV20-1 to TRBJ1-1; maybe TRBD1 (5 bases). Germline V gives CDR1 DFQATT, CDR2 SNEGSKA (reference sequence). The CDR3 runs to 12 residues. The V gene lost 4 bases and the J gene lost 4 bases, with 10 bases spanning the gap.

V usage is TRBV19 and J usage is TRBJ1-4, with D possibly matching TRBD1 (6 bases). Deletions cut 11 bases from V and 6 bases from J, with 22 bases between. Per germline, CDR1 LNHDA and CDR2 SQIVND (reference sequence). CDR3 length: 15 amino acids. CDR3 coding DNA: TGTGCCTCCAAACGAGGGGGGATAGAGGATGAAAAACTGTTTTTT. Its protein is CASKRGGIEDEKLFF.

The V call is TRBV9, the J call TRBJ2-7; no clear D gene. This CDR3 is 14 amino acids long. Trimming removed 2 bases at V and 3 bases at J, with 12 bases between. Germline CDR1 is SGDLS and CDR2 is YYNGEE. CDR3 in DNA: TGTGCCAGCAGCGTTGAAGGTCAGCTCTACGAGCAGTACTTC. Its protein product is CASSVEGQLYEQYF.

This chain uses TRBV20-1 with TRBJ1-5; no definite D call. Germline-derived CDR1 and CDR2 are DFQATT and SNEGSKA (reference sequence). The germline V and J ends were trimmed by 1 base and 6 bases, with 4 bases remaining between them. This CDR3 contains 11 residues. CDR3 nucleotides: TGCAGTGCTAGAGGGGGTCAGCCCCAGCATTTT. This encodes CSARGGQPQHF.

This clonotype was seen a few times. The rearrangement uses TRBV29-1 and TRBJ1-2; D is possibly TRBD1 (5 bases). V was shortened by 8 bases and J by 6 bases, with 16 bases between the two germline ends. Germline CDR1 and CDR2: SQVTM and ANQGSEA. The CDR3 extends over 12 amino acids. Here the CDR3 reads CSLRTGRDGYTF. The CDR3 DNA follows: TGCAGCTTGCGTACAGGTCGGGATGGCTACACCTTC. Variable domain in full (rest from reference TRBV29-1 and TRBJ1-2): SAVISQKPSRDICQRGTSLTIQCQVDSQVTMMFWYRQQPGQSLTLIATANQGSEATYESGFVIDKFPISRPNLTFSTLTVSNMSPEDSSIYLCSLRTGRDGYTFGSGTRLTVV.

The chain couples TRBV29-1 to TRBJ2-7; 7 bases are a match to TRBD1. The CDR3 extends over 16 amino acids. The germline CDR1 and CDR2 sequences are SQVTM and ANQGSEA. V trimming: 1 base; J trimming: 2 bases; junction bases outside the gene matches: 11. CDR3 coding DNA: TGCAGCGTTGAAGTTAGGGGACAGCCGGTAACCTACGAGCAGTACTTC. Protein product: CSVEVRGQPVTYEQYF.

The chain has TRBV29-1 and TRBJ1-2; D ambiguous. The germline V gene encodes CDR1 SQVTM and CDR2 ANQGSEA. The CDR3 spans 11 residues. The CDR3 loop reads CSFAVNYGYTF. Here the CDR3 DNA reads TGCAGTTTCGCCGTAAACTATGGCTACACCTTC.

The V and J genes are TRBV10-3 and TRBJ2-7; D perhaps matches TRBD1 (6 bases). Germline loops: CDR1 ENHRY, CDR2 SYGVKD. The V gene lost 2 bases and the J gene lost 6 bases, with 14 bases spanning the gap. The CDR3 has 14 amino acids. The CDR3: CAISERWGQGEQYF. The DNA for the CDR3 is TGTGCCATCAGTGAGCGTTGGGGGCAGGGCGAGCAGTACTTC.

The rearrangement joins TRBV4-1 to TRBJ2-5; TRBD1 is a possible D gene (6 bases). The CDR3 covers 13 residues. The V and J ends lost 6 bases and 9 bases respectively, with 17 bases between them. Germline loops: CDR1 MGHRA, CDR2 YSYEKL. Here the CDR3 reads CASSLTVPGAQYF. The CDR3 DNA reads TGCGCCAGCAGTTTGACAGTCCCAGGGGCCCAGTACTTC.

The rearrangement joins TRBV7-8 to TRBJ2-5; 13 nucleotides match TRBD2. V gave up 3 bases and J gave up 5 bases; unmatched junction bases: 6. Germline V gene sequence: CDR1 SGHVS, CDR2 FQNEAQ. This CDR3 is built from 16 residues. The DNA for the CDR3 is TGTGCCAGCAGCTTGGCGACTAGCGGGAGGAGGGAGACCCAGTACTTC. Its translation is CASSLATSGRRETQYF.

As to this clonotype: One base away lies a much larger clone, so this may be a sequencing read error. The J gene is TRBJ2-5, the V gene TRBV12-3 or TRBV12-4, with unresolved D. The CDR3 spans 11 residues. CDR3 protein: CASSQTAAQCF. CDR3 bases: TGTGCCAGCAGTCAAACGGCCGCCCAGTGCTTC.

The V gene is TRBV12-3 or TRBV12-4, the J gene TRBJ1-5; 7 bases line up with TRBD1. The J segment lost 6 bases and the V segment lost 2 bases, leaving 7 bases of the junction unmatched. This CDR3 comprises 15 residues. The CDR3 region has the DNA TGTGCCAGCAGTTTACGAAGGGGGCTCGTTCAGCCCCAGCATTTT. This codes for CASSLRRGLVQPQHF.

Comment on this clonotype: Its ends do not fully match the called genes, so a read error is possible. The chain combines TRBV7-6 with TRBJ1-1, with a possible D match to TRBD1 (6 bases). CDR3 length equals 14 residues. CDR1 SGHVS and CDR2 FNYEAQ come from the germline V gene. The chain's CDR3 is CTSNTYDRNTEAFF. The CDR3 DNA follows: TGTACCAGCAACACTTACGACAGGAACACTGAAGCTTTCTTC.